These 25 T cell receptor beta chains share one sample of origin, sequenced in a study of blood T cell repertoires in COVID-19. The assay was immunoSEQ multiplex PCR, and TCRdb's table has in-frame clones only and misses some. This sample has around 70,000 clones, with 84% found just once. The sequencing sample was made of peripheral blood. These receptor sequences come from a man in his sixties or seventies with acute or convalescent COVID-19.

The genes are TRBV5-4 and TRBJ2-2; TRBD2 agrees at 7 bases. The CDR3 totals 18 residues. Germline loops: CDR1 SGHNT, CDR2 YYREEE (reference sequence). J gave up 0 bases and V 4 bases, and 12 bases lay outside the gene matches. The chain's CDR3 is CASSPGGLVGTNTGELFF. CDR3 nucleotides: TGTGCCAGCAGCCCGGGTGGACTAGTTGGGACGAACACCGGGGAGCTGTTTTTT.

As DNA, the CDR3 is TGTGCCAGCAGCCCAGTCCGGACAGGGAGGTACCAAGAGACCCAGTACTTC. This codes for CASSPVRTGRYQETQYF. This chain links TRBV3-1 (or the pseudogene TRBV3-2) with TRBJ2-5; 8 bases align to TRBD1. This CDR3 is built from 17 residues. The V gene's germline CDR1 is LGHDT and CDR2 YNNKEL (reference sequence). V shed 4 bases and J 0 bases; nucleotides not matched to a gene: 10.

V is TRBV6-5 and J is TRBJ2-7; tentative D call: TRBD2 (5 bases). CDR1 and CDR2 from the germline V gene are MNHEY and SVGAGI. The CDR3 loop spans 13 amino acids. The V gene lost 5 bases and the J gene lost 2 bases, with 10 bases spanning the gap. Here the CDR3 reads CASSRGLTYEQYF. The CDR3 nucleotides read TGTGCCAGCAGTCGAGGGTTGACCTACGAGCAGTACTTC.

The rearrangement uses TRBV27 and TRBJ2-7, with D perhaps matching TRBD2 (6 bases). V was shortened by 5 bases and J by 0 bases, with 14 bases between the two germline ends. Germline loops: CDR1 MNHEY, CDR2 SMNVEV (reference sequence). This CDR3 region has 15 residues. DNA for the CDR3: TGTGCCAGCAGTCCCAGTGGAGGGAGCTCCTACGAGCAGTACTTC. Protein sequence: CASSPSGGSSYEQYF.

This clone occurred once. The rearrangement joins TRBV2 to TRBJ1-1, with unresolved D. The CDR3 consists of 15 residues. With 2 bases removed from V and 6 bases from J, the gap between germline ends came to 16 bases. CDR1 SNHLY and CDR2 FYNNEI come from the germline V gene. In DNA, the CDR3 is TGTGCCAGCAGTGAAACAGCTCTTCGAAGGTCTGAAGCTTTCTTT. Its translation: CASSETALRRSEAFF.

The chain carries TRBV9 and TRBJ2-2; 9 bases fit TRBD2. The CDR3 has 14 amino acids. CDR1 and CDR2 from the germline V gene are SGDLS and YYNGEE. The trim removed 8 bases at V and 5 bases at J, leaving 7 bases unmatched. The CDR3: CASSSGSETGELFF. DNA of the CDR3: TGTGCCAGTAGTAGCGGGAGCGAAACCGGGGAGCTGTTTTTT.

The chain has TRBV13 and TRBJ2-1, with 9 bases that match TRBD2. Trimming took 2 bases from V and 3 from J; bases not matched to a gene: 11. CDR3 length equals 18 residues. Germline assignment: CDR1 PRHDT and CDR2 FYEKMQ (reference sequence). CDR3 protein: CASSLKIRAGGNYNEQFF. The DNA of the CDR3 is TGTGCCAGCAGCTTAAAGATTCGGGCGGGAGGGAACTACAATGAGCAGTTCTTC.

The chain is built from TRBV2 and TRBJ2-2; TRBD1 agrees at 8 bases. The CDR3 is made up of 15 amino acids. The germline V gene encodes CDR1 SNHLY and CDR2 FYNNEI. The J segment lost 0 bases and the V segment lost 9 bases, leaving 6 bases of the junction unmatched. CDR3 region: CARGGQGTNTGELFF. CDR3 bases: TGTGCCAGGGGCGGACAGGGAACGAACACCGGGGAGCTGTTTTTT.

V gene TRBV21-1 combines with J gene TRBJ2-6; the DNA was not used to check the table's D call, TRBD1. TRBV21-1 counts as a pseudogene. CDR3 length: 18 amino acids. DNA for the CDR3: TGTGCCAGCAGCAAGGAGGGGGCTGACGATCCTGGGGCCAACGTCCTGACTTTC. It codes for CASSKEGADDPGANVLTF.

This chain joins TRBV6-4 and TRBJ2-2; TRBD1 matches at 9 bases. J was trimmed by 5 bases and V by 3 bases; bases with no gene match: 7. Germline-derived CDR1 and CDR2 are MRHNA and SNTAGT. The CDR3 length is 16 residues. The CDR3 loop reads CASSEGTGRGTGELFF. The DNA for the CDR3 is TGTGCCAGCAGTGAAGGGACAGGGAGAGGGACCGGGGAGCTGTTTTTT.

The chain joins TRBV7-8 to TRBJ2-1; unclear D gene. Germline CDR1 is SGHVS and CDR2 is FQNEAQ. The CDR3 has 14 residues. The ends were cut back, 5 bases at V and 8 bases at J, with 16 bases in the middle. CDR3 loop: CASSPLGSQDEQFF. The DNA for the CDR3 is TGTGCCAGCAGCCCTCTAGGCTCGCAAGATGAGCAGTTCTTC.

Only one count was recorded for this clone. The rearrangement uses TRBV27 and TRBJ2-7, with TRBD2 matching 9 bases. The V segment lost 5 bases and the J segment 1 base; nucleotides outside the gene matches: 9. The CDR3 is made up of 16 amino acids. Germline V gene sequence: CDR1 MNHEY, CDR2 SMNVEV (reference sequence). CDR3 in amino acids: CASSPPPAGGSYEQYF. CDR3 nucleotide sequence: TGTGCCAGCAGTCCACCCCCAGCGGGAGGTTCCTACGAGCAGTACTTC.

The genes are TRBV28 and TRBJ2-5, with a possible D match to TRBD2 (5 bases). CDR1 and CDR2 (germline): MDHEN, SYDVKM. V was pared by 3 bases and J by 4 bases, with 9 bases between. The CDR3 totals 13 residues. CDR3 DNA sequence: TGTGCCAGCAGTTTCGTAGGGAGAGAGACCCAGTACTTC. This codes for CASSFVGRETQYF.

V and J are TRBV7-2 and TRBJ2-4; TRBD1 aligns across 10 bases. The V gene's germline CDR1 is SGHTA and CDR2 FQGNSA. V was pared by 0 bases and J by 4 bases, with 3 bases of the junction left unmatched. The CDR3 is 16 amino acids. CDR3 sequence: CASSLATGGSKNIQYF. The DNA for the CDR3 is TGTGCCAGCAGCTTAGCGACAGGGGGCTCAAAAAACATTCAGTACTTC.

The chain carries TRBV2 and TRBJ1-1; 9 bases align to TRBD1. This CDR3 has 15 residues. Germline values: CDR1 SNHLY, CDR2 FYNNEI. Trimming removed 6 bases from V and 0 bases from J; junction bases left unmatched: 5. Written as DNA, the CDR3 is TGTGCCAGCAGCGGGACAGGGTCGATGAACACTGAAGCTTTCTTT. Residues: CASSGTGSMNTEAFF.

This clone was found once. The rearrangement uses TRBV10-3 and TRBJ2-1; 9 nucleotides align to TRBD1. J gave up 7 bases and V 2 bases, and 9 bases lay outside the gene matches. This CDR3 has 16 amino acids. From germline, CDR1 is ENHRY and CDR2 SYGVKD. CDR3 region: CAISEVRGQGGNEQFF. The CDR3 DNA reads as TGTGCCATCAGTGAGGTCCGGGGACAGGGTGGGAATGAGCAGTTCTTC.

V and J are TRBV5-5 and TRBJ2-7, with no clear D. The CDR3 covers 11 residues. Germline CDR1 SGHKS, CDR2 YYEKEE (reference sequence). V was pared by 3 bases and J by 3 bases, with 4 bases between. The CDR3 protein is CASSSSYEQYF. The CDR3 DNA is TGTGCCAGCAGCTCCAGCTACGAGCAGTACTTC.

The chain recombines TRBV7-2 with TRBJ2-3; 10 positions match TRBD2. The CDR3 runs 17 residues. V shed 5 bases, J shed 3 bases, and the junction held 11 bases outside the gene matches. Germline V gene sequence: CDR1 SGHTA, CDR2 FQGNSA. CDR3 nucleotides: TGTGCCAGCAGCCCGCCCGGGGGTAGCGGGAGGACAGATACGCAGTATTTT. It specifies CASSPPGGSGRTDTQYF.

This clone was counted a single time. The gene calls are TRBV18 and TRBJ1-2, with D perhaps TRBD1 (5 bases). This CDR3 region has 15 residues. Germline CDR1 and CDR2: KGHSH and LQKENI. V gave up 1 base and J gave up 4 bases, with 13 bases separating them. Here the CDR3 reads CASSPRGGEIYGYTF. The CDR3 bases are TGTGCCAGCTCACCACGGGGCGGGGAAATCTATGGCTACACCTTC. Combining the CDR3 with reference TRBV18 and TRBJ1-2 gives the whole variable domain NAGVMQNPRHLVRRRGQEARLRCSPMKGHSHVYWYRQLPEEGLKFMVYLQKENIIDESGMPKERFSAEFPKEGPSILRIQQVVRGDSAAYFCASSPRGGEIYGYTFGSGTRLTVV.

The CDR3 is CASSTGVGIETQYF. The DNA for the CDR3 is TGTGCCAGCAGCACAGGGGTAGGGATAGAGACCCAGTACTTC. The V call is TRBV7-2, the J call TRBJ2-5; TRBD1 matches 7 bases. CDR1 is SGHTA, CDR2 FQGNSA, per germline. V was clipped by 5 bases and J by 4 bases; unmatched bases: 7. This CDR3 spans 14 amino acids.

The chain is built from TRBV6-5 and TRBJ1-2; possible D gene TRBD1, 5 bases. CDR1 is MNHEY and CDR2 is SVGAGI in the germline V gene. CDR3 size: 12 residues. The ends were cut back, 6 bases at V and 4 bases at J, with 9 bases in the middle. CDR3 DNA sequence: TGTGCCAGCAGGTCGACAGTCTATGGCTACACCTTC. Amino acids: CASRSTVYGYTF.

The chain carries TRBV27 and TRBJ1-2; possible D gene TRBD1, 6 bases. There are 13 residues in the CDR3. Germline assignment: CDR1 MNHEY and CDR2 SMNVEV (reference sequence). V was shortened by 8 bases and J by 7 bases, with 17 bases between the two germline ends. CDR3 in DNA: TGTGCCAGCCGAGGGGGATCCCTGGGTGGCTACACCTTC. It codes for CASRGGSLGGYTF.

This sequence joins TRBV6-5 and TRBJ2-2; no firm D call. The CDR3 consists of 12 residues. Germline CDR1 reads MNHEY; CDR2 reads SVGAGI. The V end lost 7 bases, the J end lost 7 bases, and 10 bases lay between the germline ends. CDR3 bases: TGTGCCAGCACCACTATCGGCGGGGAGCTGTTTTTT. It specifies CASTTIGGELFF.

The chain's CDR3 is CASSSGTESNEQFF. CDR3 DNA sequence: TGCGCCAGCAGCTCCGGGACAGAAAGCAATGAGCAGTTCTTC. The V call is TRBV5-1, the J call TRBJ2-1; 7 bases are shared with TRBD1. Germline trimming cut 3 bases from V and 6 bases from J; bases unmatched to any gene: 6. The CDR3 is made up of 14 amino acids. The germline CDR1 and CDR2 sequences are SGHRS and YFSETQ.

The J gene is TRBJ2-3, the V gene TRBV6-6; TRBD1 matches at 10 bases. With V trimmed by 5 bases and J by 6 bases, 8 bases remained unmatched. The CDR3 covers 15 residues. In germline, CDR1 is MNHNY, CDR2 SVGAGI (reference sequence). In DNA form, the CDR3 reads TGTGCCAGCAGTCGCCGGGACAGGGGTGCGGATACGCAGTATTTT. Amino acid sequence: CASSRRDRGADTQYF.